The 14 T cell receptor beta chains below all came from one sample that was sequenced in a study of graft-versus-host responses after intestinal transplantation. Profiling relied on immunoSEQ multiplex PCR, and the TCRdb table lists in-frame clones only, not all of them. Of about 25,000 clones in the sample, around 94% were seen once. This specimen was PBMCs, taken 30 days after intestinal transplant. The source of these receptors is a human patient who received an intestinal transplant, so some T cells may come from the graft donor.

The rearrangement joins TRBV9 to TRBJ2-7; D is perhaps TRBD1 or TRBD2 (5 bases each). The CDR3 runs 15 residues. The V gene's germline CDR1 is SGDLS and CDR2 YYNGEE. Between the trimmed V and J ends, which lost 4 bases and 2 bases, there was a span of 16 bases. The CDR3 DNA reads as TGTGCCAGCAGCCCAGGTCCCGGGACGGCCTACGAGCAGTACTTC. Its protein is CASSPGPGTAYEQYF.

V usage is TRBV29-1 and J usage is TRBJ1-2; TRBD1 might be the D (6 bases). Trimming removed 6 bases from V and 0 bases from J, with 14 bases in between. Germline lookup yields CDR1 SQVTM and CDR2 ANQGSEA. The CDR3 has 14 amino acids. The CDR3 region has the DNA TGCAGCGTCGGTTCCGGACAGTCTAACTATGGCTACACCTTC. This codes for CSVGSGQSNYGYTF.

The rearrangement uses TRBV7-9 and TRBJ2-3; D not resolved. Trimming cost V 5 bases and J 6 bases, with 15 bases left between them. Germline CDR1 is SEHNR and CDR2 is FQNEAQ (reference sequence). CDR3 length: 14 residues. The CDR3 DNA sequence: TGTGCCAGCAGCACAAGCCTGGGCCCGGATACGCAGTATTTT. It codes for CASSTSLGPDTQYF.

J is TRBJ2-7 and V is TRBV9, with D tentatively TRBD1 or TRBD2 (6 bases each). The CDR3 has 14 residues. Trimming shortened V by 0 bases and J by 2 bases, and 9 bases separated the two germline ends. Germline V lookup: CDR1 SGDLS, CDR2 YYNGEE. The CDR3 loop is CASSVGGATYEQYF. CDR3 nucleotide sequence: TGTGCCAGCAGCGTAGGGGGGGCCACCTACGAGCAGTACTTC.

This clone showed up just once. The chain links TRBV2 to TRBJ2-5; D remains unclear. Germline V gene sequence: CDR1 SNHLY, CDR2 FYNNEI. V lost 3 bases and J lost 5, with 10 bases in between. The CDR3 spans 13 residues. The CDR3 DNA follows: TGTGCCAGCAGTGATGTTACATCGGAGACCCAGTACTTC. It is translated as CASSDVTSETQYF.

The chain has TRBV7-9 and TRBJ2-1; D is undetermined. The CDR3 is made up of 15 amino acids. Germline loops: CDR1 SEHNR, CDR2 FQNEAQ (reference sequence). Trimming took off 5 bases at V and 5 bases at J, with 16 bases between the two ends. The CDR3 nucleotides are TGTGCCAGCAGCCGAGATTCCCGTGGACACAATGAGCAGTTCTTC. Its translation: CASSRDSRGHNEQFF. The complete variable domain, with remaining parts taken from reference TRBV7-9 and TRBJ2-1, reads DTGVSQNPRHKITKRGQNVTFRCDPISEHNRLYWYRQTLGQGPEFLTYFQNEAQLEKSRLLSDRFSAERPKGSFSTLEIQRTEQGDSAMYLCASSRDSRGHNEQFFGPGTRLTVL.

This clone occurred once. The chain is built from TRBV21-1 and TRBJ1-3. TRBV21-1 counts as a pseudogene. The CDR3 length is 19 residues. CDR3 protein: CASSRSRAFGSSSGNTIYF. DNA for the CDR3: TGTGCCAGCAGCAGATCTCGGGCCTTTGGGTCCTCCTCTGGAAACACCATATATTTT.

The chain carries TRBV10-1 and TRBJ2-2, with no clear D. Germline V gives CDR1 WNHNN, CDR2 SYGVQD (reference sequence). V was clipped by 5 bases and J by 4 bases, with 8 bases between them. This CDR3 comprises 13 residues. Written as DNA, the CDR3 is TGCGCCAGCAGTCGAACAGCCACCGGGGAGCTGTTTTTT. Translated, it gives CASSRTATGELFF.

As regards this clone: Additional DNA sequences in this sample encode the identical CDR3. This CDR3 reads CAIALAGGEDTQYF. For the CDR3, the DNA is TGTGCCATCGCCCTAGCGGGAGGAGAGGACACGCAGTATTTT. The J gene is TRBJ2-3, the V gene TRBV10-3, with TRBD2 identical over 11 bases. V trimming: 8 bases; J trimming: 9 bases; junction bases outside the gene matches: 10. This CDR3 is built from 14 residues. Germline V gene data show CDR1 as ENHRY and CDR2 as SYGVKD.

This clone was detected once. V usage is TRBV5-4 and J usage is TRBJ2-1; 7 nucleotides line up with TRBD1. Germline lookup yields CDR1 SGHNT and CDR2 YYREEE (reference sequence). V trimming: 2 bases; J trimming: 4 bases; junction bases outside the gene matches: 6. CDR3 length: 15 amino acids. In nucleotides, the CDR3 is TGTGCCAGCAGCTTAGAGGACAGGTCTTACAATGAGCAGTTCTTC. Translation: CASSLEDRSYNEQFF.

The V call is TRBV6-6, the J call TRBJ1-3; no firm D call. There are 11 residues in the CDR3. CDR1 is MNHNY and CDR2 is SVGAGI in the germline V gene (reference sequence). The V end lost 0 bases, the J end lost 14 bases, and 8 bases lay between the germline ends. This CDR3 is CASSYSRTLYF. CDR3 coding DNA: TGTGCCAGCAGTTACTCGCGGACGTTATATTTT.

CDR3 protein: CASTEGFAGHEQYF. Here the CDR3 DNA reads TGTGCCAGCACCGAAGGATTCGCGGGACACGAGCAGTACTTC. V is TRBV2 and J is TRBJ2-5, with D possibly matching TRBD2 (6 bases). Matching the DNA end better, TRBJ2-7 makes the J call doubtful. CDR1 is SNHLY, CDR2 FYNNEI, per germline. This CDR3 region has 14 residues.

The chain has TRBV28 and TRBJ2-3; TRBD2 agrees at 7 bases. This CDR3 is built from 17 residues. From germline, CDR1 is MDHEN and CDR2 SYDVKM. Unmatched junction bases numbered 15, after V lost 2 bases and J lost 7 bases. CDR3 sequence reads: CASSLATSNPFMNTQYF. Written as DNA, the CDR3 is TGTGCCAGCAGTTTAGCGACTAGCAACCCATTTATGAATACGCAGTATTTT.

Only one count was recorded for this clone. This chain links TRBV4-1 with TRBJ2-2; D might be TRBD2 (5 bases). The CDR3 covers 14 residues. From germline, CDR1 is MGHRA and CDR2 YSYEKL. Trimming shortened V by 4 bases and J by 2 bases, and 8 bases separated the two germline ends. The CDR3 reads CASSPRDNTGELFF. Here the CDR3 DNA reads TGCGCCAGCAGCCCCCGGGATAACACCGGGGAGCTGTTTTTT.